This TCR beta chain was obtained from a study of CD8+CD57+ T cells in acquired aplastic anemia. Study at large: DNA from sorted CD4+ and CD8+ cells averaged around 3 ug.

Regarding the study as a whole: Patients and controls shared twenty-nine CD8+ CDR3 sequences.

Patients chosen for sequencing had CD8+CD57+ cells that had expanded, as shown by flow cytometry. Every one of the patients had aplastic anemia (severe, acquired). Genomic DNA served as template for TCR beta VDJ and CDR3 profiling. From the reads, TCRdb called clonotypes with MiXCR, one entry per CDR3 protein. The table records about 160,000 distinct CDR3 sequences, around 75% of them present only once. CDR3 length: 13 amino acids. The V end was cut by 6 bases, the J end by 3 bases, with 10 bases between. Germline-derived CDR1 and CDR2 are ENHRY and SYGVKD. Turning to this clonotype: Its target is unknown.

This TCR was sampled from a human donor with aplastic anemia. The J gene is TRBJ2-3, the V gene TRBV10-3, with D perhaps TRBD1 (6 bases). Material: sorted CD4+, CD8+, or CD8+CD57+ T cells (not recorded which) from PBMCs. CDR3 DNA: TGTGCCATCAGCCTAACAGGGACAGATACGCAGTATTTT. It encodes CAISLTGTDTQYF.